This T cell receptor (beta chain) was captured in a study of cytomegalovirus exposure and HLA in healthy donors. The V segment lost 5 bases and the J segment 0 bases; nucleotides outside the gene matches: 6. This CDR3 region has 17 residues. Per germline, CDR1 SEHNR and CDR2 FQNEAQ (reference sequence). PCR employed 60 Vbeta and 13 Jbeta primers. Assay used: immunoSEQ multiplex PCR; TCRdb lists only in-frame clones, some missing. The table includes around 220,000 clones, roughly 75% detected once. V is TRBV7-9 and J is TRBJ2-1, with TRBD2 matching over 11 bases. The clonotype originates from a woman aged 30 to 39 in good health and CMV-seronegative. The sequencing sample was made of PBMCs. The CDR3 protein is CASSIGTSGSSYNEQFF. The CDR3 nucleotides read TGTGCCAGCAGCATAGGGACTAGCGGAAGCTCCTACAATGAGCAGTTCTTC.